Below, one T cell receptor beta chain is given with its context. This entry comes from a study of T cell responses to AZD1222 COVID-19 vaccine. This CDR3 has 15 amino acids. The V gene's germline CDR1 is MNHEY and CDR2 SVGAGI. Trimming stripped 0 bases from V and 2 bases from J, with 10 bases between. Assay: immunoSEQ multiplex PCR; the TCRdb copy retains only in-frame clones and omits some. Found here are about 93,000 clones, just over 85% of them singletons; the top ten hold more than 6%. The sequences come from peripheral blood, collected on day 0 of AZD1222 vaccination. The chain uses TRBV6-5 and TRBJ1-2; D is possibly TRBD1 (5 bases). The TCR was taken from an adult in good health. The DNA for the CDR3 is TGTGCCAGCAGTTACTCGACAGTTGGGAACTATGGCTACACCTTC. Translation gives CASSYSTVGNYGYTF.